This T cell receptor (beta chain) was observed in a study of blood T cell repertoires in COVID-19 (dated by TCRdb to 2018 to 2020). Describing the broader study: The collaborator samples originated in the United States, Italy and Spain and spanned the acute and convalescent phases of COVID-19. The repertoires were released in a freely available public database intended as a resource for research on the immune response to SARS-CoV-2. HLA class I and class II types, where available, came from metadata supplied by the sample provider rather than from assay-based typing. Subjects who had been exposed to COVID-19, were actively infected with it, or had recovered from it provided the deeply sampled blood TCRbeta repertoires that made up the dataset. The prospective study material was composed of cDNA or gDNA derived from T cells, B-cell-depleted T cells, or PBMCs. Samples came from the ongoing ImmuneRACE study (first 160 participants) plus 1,254 subjects from 6 global collaborators. Nearly every sample came with metadata listing a de-identified subject ID, COVID-19 status, age in years and sex.

Study-wide findings and limitations: The quantity of clinical and demographic metadata differed by source and by participant and was supplied without curation.

A word on this clone: Its antigen is currently not known. Within one base of it there is no much larger clone, and no base qualities were kept.

V is cut by 1 base and J by 1 base, and the space between the germline ends is 10 bases. Reading from cysteine to phenylalanine, the CDR3 counts 15 amino acids. The sequence is cut down to CDR3 DNA, 45 bases in frame from base 1. According to the germline V gene, CDR1 reads LGHNA and CDR2 reads YSLEER. TCRbeta CDR3 regions were amplified from genomic DNA using the immunoSEQ Assay, a bias-controlled multiplex PCR. The authors' analysis ran thus. The number of nucleated cells in each sample was estimated by amplification of reference gene primers within the assay. Sequence reads were collapsed and filtered to measure the absolute abundance of every unique TCRbeta CDR3 rearrangement. Productive Simpson clonality was computed per sample as the square root of Simpson's diversity index over productive rearrangements. This is the immuneACCESS table as TCRdb keeps it, with only in-frame sequences that have V and J called. A part of the clones is gone; compared with another copy, unresolved V genes explain less than half, and the rest is unexplained. For V, J and clone size, that table is used; D and trimming come from the DNA. This sample lists about 210,000 clones; under 90% were detected once. Roughly 2.6% of the sample goes to the ten largest clones.

Each collaborating institution followed its own protocols to collect whole blood in K2EDTA tubes. Collaborator samples were shipped for TCRbeta analysis as frozen whole blood, isolated PBMCs, or DNA extracted from either sample type. The sequence was obtained from a middle-aged woman with active or convalescent COVID-19. The chain uses TRBV4-3 and TRBJ1-2; no D gene call is confident. The specimen sequenced was peripheral blood. The CDR3 reads CASSQGGHSNYGYTF. The DNA reads as follows: TGCGCCAGCAGCCAAGGAGGGCACAGTAACTATGGCTACACCTTC.